This T cell receptor beta chain was captured by sequencing in a study of T cells after yellow fever vaccination. Study-level points and caveats: In FACS-sorted repertoires, abundant clonotypes from the bulk population could appear as contaminants.

This clonotype was observed at least ten times. Its antigen is undetermined. TCRdb called the 5' RACE reads again in MiXCR, with one record for every CDR3 protein. This table holds fewer than 350,000 distinct CDR3 sequences, roughly 4.3% found once. Germline CDR1 LGHNA, CDR2 YSLEER. This CDR3 spans 15 amino acids. The ends were cut back, 0 bases at V and 2 bases at J, with 11 bases in the middle. The sequence was collected from a man aged 18-30 years who received the YFV17D yellow fever vaccine. The V call is TRBV4-3, the J call TRBJ2-7; D is unclear. Sequences were derived from PBMCs, sampled 15 days after the yellow fever booster vaccination. CDR3 DNA sequence: TGCGCCAGCAGCCAAGATAGTGTCGGAACCTACGAGCAGTACTTC. It codes for CASSQDSVGTYEQYF.